Here is one TCR beta chain with its context. Its matching antigen is unknown. With 4 bases removed from V and 8 bases from J, the gap between germline ends came to 14 bases. The CDR3 spans 13 residues. CDR1 is LNHDA, CDR2 SQIVND, per germline (reference sequence). Stable hyperthyroidism: no ophthalmopathy progression over 18 months of follow-up. This entry belongs to a study of T cells in Graves' hyperthyroidism and ophthalmopathy. Study-wide points: Most clonotypes expanded in the thyroid (above 0.001) were also present in blood.

What was amplified from RNA transcripts were TCR beta CDR3 regions. The HTBI primer set drove a first-round RT-PCR of the TCR CDR3. Each CDR3 protein is one row after TCRdb ran MiXCR on the multiplex PCR reads. The data hold about 400,000 distinct CDR3 sequences, with 15% observed a single time. The TCR sequence derives from a woman aged 25 to 39 with Graves' hyperthyroidism. The chain links TRBV19 to TRBJ1-2, with D perhaps TRBD1 (5 bases). Sequenced input: blood. The CDR3 sequence: CASSTDKGIGYTF. CDR3 nucleotide sequence: TGTGCCAGTAGTACGGACAAGGGGATCGGCTACACCTTC.